This TCR beta chain stems from a study of identical twins listed by TCRdb under 2016. General notes on the study: To test whether fetal clonotypes persist, the study used deep sequencing on TCR alpha and beta repertoires from monozygotic twins, unrelated adults of various ages, and cord blood. To rule out contamination, the twin experiments were replicated at different times with different library preparation protocols.

Study-wide findings and limitations: The excess sharing between twins in beta out-of-frame sequences was weaker because fewer shared sequences reduced the signal-to-noise ratio. Invariant T cells such as MAIT and iNKT could partly confound zero-insertion analyses, though diverse VJ usage argued against this for most clonotypes. Because the same donors could not be followed over many years, the conclusions depended on cross-sectional statistical analysis. Abundant cord blood beta clonotypes carried fewer insertions; young adult naive repertoires showed a weaker similar trend, while memory repertoires showed none. Out-of-frame TCR alpha sharing in monozygotic twins was systematically underestimated by recombination models, whereas sharing between unrelated individuals was in agreement with the recombination models. Compared with coincidental sharing between unrelated individuals, an excess of low generation-probability sequences was observed among out-of-frame TCR alpha sequences shared between twins.

Library prep was done by 5' RACE. The sequencer listed for this sample is Illumina HiSeq 2000. A universal primer binding site was introduced by template switching, and a unique molecular identifier was present in the final cDNA, enabling accurate counting of TCR cDNA molecules. Specific primers in the conserved constant-segment region were used to synthesize first-strand cDNA for TCR alpha and beta chains. To control for contamination, every cDNA library was double barcoded, receiving both a SMART-Mk sample barcode and Illumina barcodes. TruSeq adapter sequences along with Illumina sample barcodes were introduced in two successive PCR steps. The Illumina HiSeq platform was used with custom primers to sequence TCR alpha and beta cDNA libraries. The paper's processing steps were these. MiGEC was used to process raw reads and extract unique molecular identifiers, and MiXCR was used to find CDR3 positions. For each individual, recombination models were inferred using an EM algorithm with the repgenHMM and IGoR tools. The analysis of shared clonotypes was done with the tcR package in R, with sharing normalized by the product of cloneset sizes. To study raw recombination free of thymic and clonal selection effects, out-of-frame nonproductive sequences were analyzed. The public reads were reprocessed in TCRdb via fastp at Q25 and MiXCR, keeping in-frame beta chains. Every distinct CDR3 protein forms one entry, paired with its most common genes and DNA. V and J calls and clone size were set by TCRdb, not the authors. Here the sample has fewer than 250,000 distinct CDR3 sequences; over 8% occur a single time. The ten biggest clones cover just over 5% of the sample.

Including the terminal cysteine and phenylalanine, the CDR3 comprises 12 residues. Only CDR3 DNA remains: 36 bases, in frame from the first base. V loses 6 bases at its end and J loses 2 bases; junction bases beyond the gene matches: 3. CDR1 is given as DFQATT and CDR2 as SNEGSKA, both from the germline V gene (reference sequence). All donors were healthy Caucasians. Miltenyi CD45RO+ enrichment and human naive T-cell isolation kits were used to isolate memory (CD45RO+) and naive T cells from PBMC. This clonotype was seen a handful of times. Its antigen is currently not known. Per-base qualities were not stored, and no clone one base away is much larger.

The receptor was derived from a woman between 18 and 30 years old in good health. Here the chain combines TRBV20-1 and TRBJ2-5; 7 bases in between match TRBD2. Specimen: memory (CD45RO+) T cells sorted from blood. The cell subset or site label of this sample denotes: CD45RO+ enriched T cells. The CDR3 protein: CSAAGEQETQYF. The nucleotide sequence reads as follows: TGCAGTGCGGCGGGGGAGCAAGAGACCCAGTACTTC.